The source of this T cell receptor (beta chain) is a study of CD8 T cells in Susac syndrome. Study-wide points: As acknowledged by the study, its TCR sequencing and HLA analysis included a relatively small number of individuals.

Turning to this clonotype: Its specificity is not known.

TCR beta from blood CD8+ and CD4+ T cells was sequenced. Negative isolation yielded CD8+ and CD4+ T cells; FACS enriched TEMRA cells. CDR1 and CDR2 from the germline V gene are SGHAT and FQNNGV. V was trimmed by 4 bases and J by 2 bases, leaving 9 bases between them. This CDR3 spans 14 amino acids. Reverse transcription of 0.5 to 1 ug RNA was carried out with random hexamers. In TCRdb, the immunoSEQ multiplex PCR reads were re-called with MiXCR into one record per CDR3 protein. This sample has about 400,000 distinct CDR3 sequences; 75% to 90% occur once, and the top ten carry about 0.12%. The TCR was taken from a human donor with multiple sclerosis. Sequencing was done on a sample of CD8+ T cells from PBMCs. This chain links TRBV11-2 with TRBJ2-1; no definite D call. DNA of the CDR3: TGTGCCAGCAGCTCCGTTGGGGCCTACAATGAGCAGTTCTTC. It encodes CASSSVGAYNEQFF.